The 6 T cell receptor beta chains below were found in one sample sequenced in a study of T-cell reconstitution after alpha-beta-depleted transplantation in children (dated by TCRdb to about 2016). To prepare the library, PCR was applied. Data came from an Illumina HiSeq 2500. Molecular barcoding was employed in the preparation of TCR libraries, with unique molecular identifiers being used to normalize TCRbeta repertoire quantification. TCRdb handled the public reads itself, with Q25 trimming in fastp and clone calling in MiXCR, and kept productive beta chains. Every distinct CDR3 protein forms one entry, paired with its most common genes and DNA. The sample profile shows hundreds of thousands of distinct CDR3 sequences; roughly 15% of them were found once. Clones ranked in the top ten supply 0.85% to 1.3% of the sample. Sequencing was performed on PBMCs from the stem cell graft donor, taken from the stem cell graft. The receptors shown here come from a human donor who donated a stem cell graft to a child with acute myeloid leukemia.

Concerning this clonotype itself: A much more abundant neighbour one base away suggests this may be a read error. The rearrangement uses TRBV20-1 and TRBJ2-7; the D gene is possibly TRBD2 (5 bases). Per the germline V gene, CDR1 is DFQATT and CDR2 is SNEGSKA (reference sequence). The CDR3 loop spans 15 amino acids. V was trimmed by 2 bases and J by 7 bases, leaving 21 bases between them. As DNA, the CDR3 is TGCAGTGCTAGAAGAGAAGGGCGGGTGGAGTTAGAGCAGTACTTC. Residues: CSARREGRVELEQYF.

DNA of the CDR3: TGCAGTGCTGTCCTGATAGTGGGAAACATTCAGTACTTC. It is translated as CSAVLIVGNIQYF. The chain couples TRBV20-1 to TRBJ2-4; D not resolved. This CDR3 is built from 13 residues. V lost 5 bases, J lost 6 bases, and 14 bases lay in between. From germline, CDR1 is DFQATT and CDR2 SNEGSKA (reference sequence).

This clonotype was counted at least ten times. The rearrangement links TRBV7-2 to TRBJ1-1; TRBD1 matches 8 bases. Germline V CDR1 and CDR2: SGHTA, FQGNSA. The CDR3 consists of 15 residues. Germline trimming cut 2 bases from V and 0 bases from J; bases unmatched to any gene: 2. CDR3 residues: CASSLQGAVNTEAFF. CDR3 DNA: TGTGCCAGCAGCTTACAGGGGGCGGTGAACACTGAAGCTTTCTTT.

Many counts were recorded for this clonotype. The J gene is TRBJ1-1, the V gene TRBV20-1; D not resolved. The length of the CDR3 is 11 residues. Per the germline V gene, CDR1 is DFQATT and CDR2 is SNEGSKA (reference sequence). Trimming pared 1 base from V and 2 bases from J, leaving 2 bases between. The CDR3 DNA sequence: TGCAGTGCTAGAGTAAACACTGAAGCTTTCTTT. This translates into CSARVNTEAFF.

As for this clonotype: A clone one base away is much larger, so this may be a read error. V usage is TRBV20-1 and J usage is TRBJ1-5; 9 nucleotides align to TRBD1. CDR1 is DFQATT, CDR2 SNEGSKA, per germline (reference sequence). With V trimmed by 4 bases and J by 6 bases, 7 bases remained unmatched. This CDR3 region has 14 residues. This chain's CDR3 is CSANHRGPTQPQHF. In DNA form, the CDR3 reads TGCAGTGCTAACCACAGGGGGCCGACTCAGCCCCAGCATTTT.

Ten or more counts support this clonotype. This sequence joins TRBV12-3 or TRBV12-4 and TRBJ1-1; D is uncertain. CDR3 length: 14 residues. Between the trimmed V and J ends, which lost 6 bases and 1 base, there was a span of 12 bases. DNA for the CDR3: TGTGCCAGCAGGTTCGACGCCGCGAACACTGAAGCTTTCTTT. This codes for CASRFDAANTEAFF.